Following are 11 T cell receptor beta chains from one sample sequenced in a study of shared clonotypes between healthy human individuals. The assay was immunoSEQ multiplex PCR, and TCRdb's table has in-frame clones only and misses some. The table records roughly 2.1 million clones, roughly 91% of them present only once. Positive CCR7 selection of CD45RO-negative cells yielded the naive CD8 cells, and terminally differentiated effector memory CD45RA+ cells were excluded. Material for sequencing was naive CD8+ T cells from PBMCs. The source of these receptors is a man between 18 and 29 years old in good health. Some clones in this sample may be carry-over from other donors' samples.

The chain recombines TRBV5-5 with TRBJ2-5; D remains unclear. The CDR3 length is 16 residues. Germline CDR1 SGHKS, CDR2 YYEKEE (reference sequence). V dropped 3 bases and J dropped 4 bases, with 19 bases sitting between them. The chain's CDR3 is CASSWAPPGLGETQYF. CDR3 DNA: TGTGCCAGCAGCTGGGCCCCGCCAGGTCTGGGAGAGACCCAGTACTTC.

This clone has only one observation. The chain carries TRBV28 and TRBJ2-1; 10 nucleotides match TRBD2. The length of the CDR3 is 16 residues. Germline V lookup: CDR1 MDHEN, CDR2 SYDVKM. Trimming cost V 6 bases and J 10 bases; bases outside gene matches: 15. The CDR3 DNA sequence: TGTGCCAGCAGCGGGGGTGGGGTCCTAGCGGGAGTGGAGCAGTTCTTC. It translates to CASSGGGVLAGVEQFF.

The chain has TRBV15 and TRBJ2-5; TRBD2 might be the D (6 bases). V lost 6 bases and J lost 5, with 10 bases in between. The germline CDR1 and CDR2 sequences are LNHNV and YYDKDF (reference sequence). The CDR3 consists of 12 residues. The CDR3 sequence is CATRNGGETQYF. The CDR3 DNA sequence: TGTGCCACCAGAAATGGGGGGGAGACCCAGTACTTC.

The V call is TRBV7-9, the J call TRBJ1-1; 8 nucleotides line up with TRBD1. CDR3 size: 16 residues. With 5 bases clipped from V and 5 bases from J, the junction kept 13 bases outside the gene matches. The V gene's germline CDR1 is SEHNR and CDR2 FQNEAQ (reference sequence). CDR3 sequence (DNA): TGTGCCAGCAGCCCAGGGGTTGCAGGGGGCCTTACTGAAGCTTTCTTT. It specifies CASSPGVAGGLTEAFF.

The chain employs TRBV4-1 and TRBJ2-3, with D perhaps TRBD2 (6 bases). Germline assignment: CDR1 MGHRA and CDR2 YSYEKL. The CDR3 is 16 residues long. The V end lost 2 bases, the J end lost 1 base, and 13 bases lay between the germline ends. CDR3 amino acids: CASSQNGAGRTDTQYF. DNA of the CDR3: TGCGCCAGCAGCCAAAACGGGGCGGGACGCACAGATACGCAGTATTTT.

As regards this clone: The same CDR3 is also encoded by other DNA sequences in this sample. The CDR3 reads CASSVGGTAYEQYF. For the CDR3, the DNA is TGTGCCAGCAGCGTAGGGGGGACAGCTTACGAGCAGTACTTC. This chain connects TRBV9 to TRBJ2-7; 7 bases match TRBD1. Trimming cost V 0 bases and J 4 bases; bases outside gene matches: 4. Germline-derived CDR1 and CDR2 are SGDLS and YYNGEE. The CDR3 spans 14 residues. The full variable domain, in which reference TRBV9 and TRBJ2-7 provide the parts outside the CDR3, is DSGVTQTPKHLITATGQRVTLRCSPRSGDLSVYWYQQSLDQGLQFLIQYYNGEERAKGNILERFSAQQFPDLHSELNLSSLELGDSALYFCASSVGGTAYEQYFGPGTRLTVT.

The gene calls are TRBV11-2 and TRBJ2-2; the D is unclear. Germline values: CDR1 SGHAT, CDR2 FQNNGV. This CDR3 has 14 amino acids. V was clipped by 4 bases and J by 5 bases, with 11 bases between them. CDR3 DNA: TGTGCCAGCAGCTCGAAATACCTGACCGGGGAGCTGTTTTTT. Amino acids: CASSSKYLTGELFF.

The chain joins TRBV27 to TRBJ2-5; no clear D. CDR1 MNHEY and CDR2 SMNVEV come from the germline V gene (reference sequence). This CDR3 comprises 14 residues. V lost 4 bases, J lost 5 bases, and 14 bases lay in between. Written as DNA, the CDR3 is TGTGCCAGCAGTTCCTTGGGCCATAGGGAGACCCAGTACTTC. Residues: CASSSLGHRETQYF.

The V call is TRBV7-3, the J call TRBJ2-4; no definite D call. Trimming left V 5 bases short and J 3 bases short, with 11 bases between. This CDR3 comprises 14 residues. Germline CDR1 reads SGHTA; CDR2 reads FQGTGA. The CDR3 DNA sequence: TGTGCCAGCAGCCCCCGGGTCGGCAAAAACATTCAGTACTTC. Its translation: CASSPRVGKNIQYF.

V gene TRBV27 combines with J gene TRBJ2-7; D not certain. Trimming removed 4 bases from V and 7 bases from J, with 8 bases in between. Germline V lookup: CDR1 MNHEY, CDR2 SMNVEV (reference sequence). The CDR3 loop spans 11 amino acids. The CDR3 coding sequence is TGTGCCAGCAGTTCCGCCCGGGAGCAGTACTTC. Encoded protein: CASSSAREQYF.

The chain has TRBV4-3 and TRBJ2-7; D gene unclear. From germline, CDR1 is LGHNA and CDR2 YSLEER. The V gene lost 0 bases and the J gene lost 3 bases, with 9 bases spanning the gap. There are 14 residues in the CDR3. CDR3 loop: CASSQDAGFYEQYF. CDR3 coding DNA: TGCGCCAGCAGCCAAGACGCTGGTTTCTACGAGCAGTACTTC.